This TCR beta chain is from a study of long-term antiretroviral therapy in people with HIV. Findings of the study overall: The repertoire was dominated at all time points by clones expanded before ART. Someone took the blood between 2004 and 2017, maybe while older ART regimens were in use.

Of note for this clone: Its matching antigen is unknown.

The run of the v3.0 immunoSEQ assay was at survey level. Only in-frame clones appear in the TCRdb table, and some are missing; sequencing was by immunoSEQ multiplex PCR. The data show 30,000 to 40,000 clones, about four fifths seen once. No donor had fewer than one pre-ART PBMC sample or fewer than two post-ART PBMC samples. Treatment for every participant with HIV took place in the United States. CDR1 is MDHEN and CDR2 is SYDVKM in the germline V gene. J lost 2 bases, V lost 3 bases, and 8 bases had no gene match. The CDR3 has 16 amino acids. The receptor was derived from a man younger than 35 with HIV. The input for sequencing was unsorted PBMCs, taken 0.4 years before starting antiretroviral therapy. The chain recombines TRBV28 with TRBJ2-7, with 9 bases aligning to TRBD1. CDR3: CASSLGPGTGTYEQYF. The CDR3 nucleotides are TGTGCCAGCAGTTTGGGCCCCGGGACAGGGACCTACGAGCAGTACTTC.